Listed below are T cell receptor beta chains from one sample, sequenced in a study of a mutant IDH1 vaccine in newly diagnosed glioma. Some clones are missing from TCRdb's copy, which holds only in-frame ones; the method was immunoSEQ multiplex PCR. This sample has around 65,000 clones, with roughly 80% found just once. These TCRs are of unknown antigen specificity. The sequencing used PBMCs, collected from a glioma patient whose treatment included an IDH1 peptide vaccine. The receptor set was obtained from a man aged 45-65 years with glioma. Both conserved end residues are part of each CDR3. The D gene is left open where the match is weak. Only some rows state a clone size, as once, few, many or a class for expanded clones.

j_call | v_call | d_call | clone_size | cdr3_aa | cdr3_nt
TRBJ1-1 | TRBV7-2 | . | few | CATRQENTEAFF | TGTGCCACCAGACAGGAGAACACTGAAGCTTTCTTT
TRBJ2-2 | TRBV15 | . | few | CATSSLGNSAGELFF | TGTGCCACCAGCAGCCTAGGGAATAGTGCCGGGGAGCTGTTTTTT
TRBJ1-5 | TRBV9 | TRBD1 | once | CASSAWSRGLDHNQPQHF | TGTGCCAGCAGTGCATGGAGCAGGGGGCTCGACCACAATCAGCCCCAGCATTTT
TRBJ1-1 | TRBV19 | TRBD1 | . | CASSIDRGRYTEAFF | TGTGCCAGTAGCATCGACAGGGGGCGATACACTGAAGCTTTCTTT
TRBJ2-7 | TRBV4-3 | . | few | CASSQVTGGSYEQYF | TGCGCCAGCAGCCAAGTTACCGGGGGCTCCTACGAGCAGTACTTC
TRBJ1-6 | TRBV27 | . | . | CASSQLPILSSSPLHF | TGTGCCAGCAGTCAACTTCCGATCCTTTCCAGTTCACCCCTCCACTTT
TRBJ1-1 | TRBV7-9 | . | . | CASSLAVTNTEAFF | TGTGCCAGCAGCTTAGCGGTTACGAACACTGAAGCTTTCTTT
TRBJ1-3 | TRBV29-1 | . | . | CSAERGNTIYF | TGCAGCGCCGAACGGGGAAACACCATATATTTT
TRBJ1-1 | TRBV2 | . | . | CASSVGLNTEAFF | TGTGCCAGCAGTGTAGGGCTGAACACTGAAGCTTTCTTT
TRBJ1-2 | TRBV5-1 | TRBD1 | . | CASSRTGGDYGYTF | TGCGCCAGCAGTCGGACAGGGGGCGACTATGGCTACACCTTC
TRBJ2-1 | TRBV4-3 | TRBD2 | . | CASSLGTTSYNEQFF | TGCGCCAGCAGCCTTGGGACTACTTCCTACAATGAGCAGTTCTTC
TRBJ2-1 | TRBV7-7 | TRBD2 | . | CASSAAGNSGEQFF | TGTGCTAGCAGCGCAGCGGGGAACAGCGGTGAGCAGTTCTTC
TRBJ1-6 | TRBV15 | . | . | CATSRVGGGISPLHF | TGTGCCACCAGCAGAGTAGGAGGCGGGATTTCACCCCTCCACTTT
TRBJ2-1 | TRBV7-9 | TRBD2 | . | CASSSGTSINEQFF | TGTGCCAGCAGCTCCGGGACTAGTATCAATGAGCAGTTCTTC
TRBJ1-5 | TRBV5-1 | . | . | CASSLAPGEGQPQHF | TGCGCCAGCAGCTTGGCGCCGGGAGAGGGTCAGCCCCAGCATTTT
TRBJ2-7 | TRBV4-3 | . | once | CASSQVGQLEQYF | TGCGCCAGCAGCCAAGTAGGACAGCTCGAGCAGTACTTC
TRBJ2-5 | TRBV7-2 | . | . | CASSLQGEETQYF | TGTGCCAGCAGCTTACAGGGAGAGGAGACCCAGTACTTC
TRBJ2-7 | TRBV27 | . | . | CASSGGGHEQYF | TGTGCCAGCAGCGGAGGAGGCCACGAGCAGTACTTC
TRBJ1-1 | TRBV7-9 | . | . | CASSLVGFGTEAFF | TGTGCCAGCAGCTTAGTGGGTTTTGGCACTGAAGCTTTCTTT
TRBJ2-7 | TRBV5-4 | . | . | CASSLASGEQYF | TGTGCCAGCAGCTTGGCCTCGGGCGAGCAGTACTTC
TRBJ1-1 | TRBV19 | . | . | CASSIAGLSEAFF | TGTGCCAGTAGTATAGCCGGATTATCTGAAGCTTTCTTT
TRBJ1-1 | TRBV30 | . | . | CAWSKRNLEAFF | TGTGCCTGGAGTAAGAGGAATTTAGAAGCTTTCTTT
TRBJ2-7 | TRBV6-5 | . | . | CASSYRGFAYEQYF | TGTGCCAGCAGTTACCGTGGTTTTGCCTACGAGCAGTACTTC
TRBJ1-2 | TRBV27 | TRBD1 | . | CASSVQGSYGYTF | TGTGCCAGCAGTGTACAGGGGTCCTATGGCTACACCTTC
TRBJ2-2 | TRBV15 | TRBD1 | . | CATSTIANRGIGELFF | TGTGCCACCAGCACTATCGCCAACAGGGGGATCGGGGAGCTGTTTTTT
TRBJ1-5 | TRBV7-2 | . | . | CASSLRVLDQPQHF | TGTGCCAGCAGCTTACGAGTGTTAGACCAGCCCCAGCATTTT
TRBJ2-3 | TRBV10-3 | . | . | CAISRDLTNADTQYF | TGTGCCATCAGTCGGGACCTAACTAACGCAGATACGCAGTATTTT
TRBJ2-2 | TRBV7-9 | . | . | CASSLAGAAGELFF | TGTGCCAGCAGCTTAGCGGGAGCGGCCGGGGAGCTGTTTTTT
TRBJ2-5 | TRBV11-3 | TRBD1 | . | CASSKQGGETQYF | TGTGCCTCAAGTAAACAGGGGGGAGAGACCCAGTACTTC
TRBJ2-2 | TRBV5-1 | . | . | CASSPTGQLNTGELFF | TGCGCCAGCAGCCCGACAGGACAGCTCAACACCGGGGAGCTGTTTTTT
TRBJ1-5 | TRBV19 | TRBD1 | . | CATSGQGNQPQHF | TGTGCCACCTCGGGACAGGGTAATCAGCCCCAGCATTTT
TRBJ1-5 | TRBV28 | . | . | CASSEHGANQPQHF | TGTGCCAGCAGCGAGCACGGGGCCAATCAGCCCCAGCATTTT
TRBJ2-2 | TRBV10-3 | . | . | CAINEGLGTGELFF | TGTGCCATCAACGAGGGGCTAGGCACCGGGGAGCTGTTTTTT
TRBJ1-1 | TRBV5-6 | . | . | CASRWKDTYGTEAFF | TGTGCCAGCCGCTGGAAGGACACTTACGGGACTGAAGCTTTCTTT
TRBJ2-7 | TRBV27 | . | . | CASSPRTVSNEQYF | TGTGCCAGCAGTCCTCGGACAGTCAGCAACGAGCAGTACTTC
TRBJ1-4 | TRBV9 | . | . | CASTKGDPTNEKLFF | TGTGCCAGCACCAAAGGGGATCCAACTAATGAAAAACTGTTTTTT
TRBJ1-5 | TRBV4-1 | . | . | CASSQDPIPGRNQPQHF | TGCGCCAGCAGCCAAGATCCGATACCTGGGCGAAATCAGCCCCAGCATTTT
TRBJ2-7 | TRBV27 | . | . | CASSSPDEQYF | TGTGCCAGCAGTTCCCCAGACGAGCAGTACTTC
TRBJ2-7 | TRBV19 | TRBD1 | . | CASSLTGGAYYEQYF | TGTGCCAGTAGCTTGACAGGGGGTGCGTACTACGAGCAGTACTTC
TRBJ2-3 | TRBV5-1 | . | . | CASSLADMSDTQYF | TGCGCCAGCAGCTTGGCCGACATGTCAGATACGCAGTATTTT
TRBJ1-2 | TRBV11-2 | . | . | CASSPTSGYTF | TGTGCCAGCAGCCCGACGTCGGGCTACACCTTC
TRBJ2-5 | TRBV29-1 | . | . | CSVRTLGETQYF | TGCAGCGTTCGGACATTGGGTGAGACCCAGTACTTC
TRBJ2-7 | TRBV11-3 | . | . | CASSLGEQPPAYEQYF | TGTGCCAGCAGCTTAGGTGAGCAGCCCCCGGCCTACGAGCAGTACTTC
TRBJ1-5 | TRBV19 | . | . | CASSIMGRRNQPQHF | TGTGCCAGTAGTATTATGGGCAGAAGGAATCAGCCCCAGCATTTT
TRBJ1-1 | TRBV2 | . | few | CASSLEDTEAFF | TGTGCCAGCAGCTTAGAAGACACTGAAGCTTTCTTT
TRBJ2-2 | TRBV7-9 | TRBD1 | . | CASSLGPGQGHTGELFF | TGTGCCAGCAGCTTAGGTCCCGGACAGGGGCACACCGGGGAGCTGTTTTTT
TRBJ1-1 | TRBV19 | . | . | CASRPLGGSEAFF | TGTGCCAGTAGACCACTAGGGGGATCTGAAGCTTTCTTT
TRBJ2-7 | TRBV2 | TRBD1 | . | CASREDRAYEQYF | TGTGCCAGCAGAGAGGACAGGGCCTACGAGCAGTACTTC
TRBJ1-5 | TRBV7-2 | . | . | CASSLTARQPQHF | TGTGCCAGCAGCTTAACAGCGAGGCAGCCCCAGCATTTT
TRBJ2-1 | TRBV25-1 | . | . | CASSELYRSNEQFF | TGTGCCAGCAGTGAATTGTACAGGAGCAATGAGCAGTTCTTC